The 5 T cell receptor beta chains in this list originate from one sample, sequenced in a study of blood T cell repertoires in COVID-19. Here immunoSEQ multiplex PCR was the method, and the copy in TCRdb shows in-frame clones only, minus some. In the table there are roughly 440,000 clones, around 89% of which are singletons. The sample taken for sequencing was peripheral blood. These receptors originate from a woman in her fifties or sixties with COVID-19, enrolled during active disease.

This chain connects TRBV19 to TRBJ1-5; 9 bases fit TRBD1. The CDR3 runs to 17 residues. Germline V gene data show CDR1 as LNHDA and CDR2 as SQIVND (reference sequence). J lost 6 bases, V lost 0 bases, and 9 bases had no gene match. Here the CDR3 DNA reads TGTGCCAGTAGTATAGATATCACAGGGGGCCTCACTCAGCCCCAGCATTTT. Translating gives CASSIDITGGLTQPQHF.

In nucleotides, the CDR3 is TGCGCCAGCAGCTCAAACAGGGGATTATCATCACCCCTCCACTTT. Amino acids: CASSSNRGLSSPLHF. This chain joins TRBV5-1 and TRBJ1-6, with 7 positions matching TRBD1. CDR1 is SGHRS, CDR2 YFSETQ, per germline. This CDR3 comprises 15 residues. The V and J ends lost 3 bases and 10 bases, in that order; junction bases with no gene match: 10.

The CDR3 here is CATSDSQALQEKLFF. The CDR3 DNA is TGTGCCACCAGTGATTCCCAGGCACTCCAGGAAAAACTGTTTTTT. This sequence joins TRBV24-1 and TRBJ1-4; D is unclear. In germline, CDR1 is KGHDR, CDR2 SFDVKD. This CDR3 contains 15 residues. Between the trimmed V and J ends, which lost 2 bases and 8 bases, there was a span of 14 bases.

A single count supports this clone. The J gene is TRBJ2-1, the V gene TRBV3-1 (or the pseudogene TRBV3-2), with 9 bases lining up with TRBD1. The CDR3 is 18 amino acids. Germline V gene sequence: CDR1 LGHDT, CDR2 YNNKEL (reference sequence). After removal of 4 bases from V and 2 bases from J, the junction contained 12 bases not matched to a gene. Here the CDR3 reads CASSRGTGSLVTYNEQFF. CDR3 DNA sequence: TGTGCCAGCAGCCGGGGGACAGGGTCTTTGGTAACCTACAATGAGCAGTTCTTC.

J is TRBJ1-6 and V is TRBV7-3, with D possibly matching TRBD1 (5 bases). The CDR3 has 15 amino acids. The ends were cut back, 2 bases at V and 9 bases at J, with 14 bases in the middle. Germline V gene data show CDR1 as SGHTA and CDR2 as FQGTGA. CDR3 sequence (DNA): TGTGCCAGCAGCTTATTTGGCAGGGAAGGTTCACCCCTCCACTTT. Amino acid sequence: CASSLFGREGSPLHF.